Each of the 25 T cell receptor beta chains below was sequenced from the same sample in a study of T cells after yellow fever vaccination. TCRdb re-called the 5' RACE reads through MiXCR, storing one row per CDR3 protein. This table has about 300,000 distinct CDR3 sequences, roughly 4.3% appearing once. The sequencing here drew on PBMCs, taken 5 days after the yellow fever booster vaccination. The source of these receptors is a man in his late teens or twenties who received the YFV17D yellow fever vaccine.

This clonotype occurred many times. The rearrangement links TRBV11-2 to TRBJ2-7; the D gene is possibly TRBD2 (6 bases). Trimming shortened V by 8 bases and J by 4 bases, and 9 bases separated the two germline ends. Germline values: CDR1 SGHAT, CDR2 FQNNGV. The CDR3 contains 11 residues. CDR3 DNA sequence: TGTGCCAGCGGACGGGGGTACGAGCAGTACTTC. This encodes CASGRGYEQYF.

In this sample, this clonotype turned up many times. J is TRBJ2-5 and V is TRBV4-1; D not certain. Trimming stripped 1 base from V and 7 bases from J, with 13 bases between. The V gene's germline CDR1 is MGHRA and CDR2 YSYEKL. The CDR3 sequence is 14 residues long. The CDR3 DNA reads TGCGCCAGCAGCCAAGGCACATCCGTTGGGACCCAGTACTTC. The encoded protein is CASSQGTSVGTQYF.

This clonotype was observed many times. V gene TRBV18 combines with J gene TRBJ2-2; TRBD1 agrees at 8 bases. The ends lost 1 base at V and 1 base at J; junction bases unmatched: 2. Germline CDR1 KGHSH, CDR2 LQKENI. This CDR3 is 16 amino acids long. The CDR3 loop reads CASSPRGQGNTGELFF. DNA for the CDR3: TGTGCCAGCTCACCACGAGGACAGGGGAACACCGGGGAGCTGTTTTTT.

In this sample, this clonotype turned up many times. The V and J genes are TRBV4-3 and TRBJ2-5; unclear D gene. V lost 7 bases and J 2 bases, leaving 17 bases between the germline ends. Germline V CDR1 and CDR2: LGHNA, YSLEER. The CDR3 totals 15 residues. This chain's CDR3 is CASKTALVGQETQYF. The DNA for the CDR3 is TGCGCCAGCAAGACGGCGTTAGTGGGGCAAGAGACCCAGTACTTC.

This clonotype has more than one count but fewer than ten. The gene calls are TRBV4-3 and TRBJ2-5; D tentatively fits TRBD1 or TRBD2 (5 bases each). V gave up 2 bases and J gave up 7 bases, with 23 bases separating them. CDR1 is LGHNA and CDR2 is YSLEER in the germline V gene. This CDR3 is 17 amino acids long. The CDR3 region is CASSQIGPRDGRGTQYF. CDR3 bases: TGCGCCAGCAGCCAAATTGGGCCCCGGGACGGAAGAGGGACCCAGTACTTC.

This clonotype was seen repeatedly, ten times or more. V is TRBV7-9 and J is TRBJ1-1; no clear D gene. Trimming took off 0 bases at V and 5 bases at J, with 4 bases between the two ends. Germline CDR1 is SEHNR and CDR2 is FQNEAQ (reference sequence). The CDR3 length is 12 residues. The CDR3 nucleotides are TGTGCCAGCAGCTTAGCGGGGACTGAAGCTTTCTTT. Translated: CASSLAGTEAFF.

This clonotype showed up just a few times. The junction departs from the called germline gene at one end, perhaps through a read error. V is TRBV6-6 and J is TRBJ1-4, with unresolved D. The CDR3 contains 13 residues. Germline CDR1 MNHNY, CDR2 SVGAGI (reference sequence). The CDR3 DNA follows: TGTGCCAGCATTTACGGGAGTAATGAAAAACTGTTTTTT. The encoded protein is CASIYGSNEKLFF.

This clonotype has more than one count but fewer than ten. The gene calls are TRBV20-1 and TRBJ1-2, with D possibly matching TRBD1 (6 bases). Trimming pared 5 bases from V and 2 bases from J, leaving 18 bases between. The length of the CDR3 is 15 residues. CDR1 is DFQATT and CDR2 is SNEGSKA in the germline V gene (reference sequence). CDR3 nucleotide sequence: TGCAGTGCTCCAGCTACCCAGGGGCGCAACTATGGCTACACCTTC. Residues: CSAPATQGRNYGYTF.

This clonotype was seen repeatedly, ten times or more. The V call is TRBV4-2, the J call TRBJ2-1; 9 nucleotides agree with TRBD2. Per the germline V gene, CDR1 is LGHNA and CDR2 is YNFKEQ. This CDR3 has 15 residues. Trimming removed 4 bases from V and 3 bases from J; junction bases left unmatched: 4. The DNA of the CDR3 is TGTGCCAGCAGCCCCAGCGGGGGGCTCTACAATGAGCAGTTCTTC. Translation gives CASSPSGGLYNEQFF.

Many counts were recorded for this clonotype. The chain couples TRBV20-1 to TRBJ2-5; unclear D gene. Trimming cost V 0 bases and J 4 bases, with 12 bases left between them. This CDR3 is 14 amino acids long. CDR1 is DFQATT, CDR2 SNEGSKA, per germline (reference sequence). CDR3 region: CSARDLRLGETQYF. The CDR3 nucleotides are TGCAGTGCTAGAGATTTGCGGCTGGGAGAGACCCAGTACTTC.

This clonotype was counted a few times. In DNA, the CDR3 is TGCGCCAGCAGCCACTGGGACGGGTCAAATGAAAAACTGTTTTTT. This gives the protein CASSHWDGSNEKLFF. The chain employs TRBV4-1 and TRBJ1-4, with D possibly matching TRBD1 (5 bases). Trimming pared 3 bases from V and 5 bases from J, leaving 13 bases between. Germline V gene lookup returns CDR1 MGHRA and CDR2 YSYEKL. The CDR3 extends over 15 amino acids.

This clonotype was observed a few times. The chain combines TRBV11-2 with TRBJ1-2; the D is unclear. V was pared by 0 bases and J by 2 bases, with 4 bases between. CDR1 is SGHAT, CDR2 FQNNGV, per germline. The CDR3 covers 13 residues. In nucleotides, the CDR3 is TGTGCCAGCAGCTTAGATCCCAACTATGGCTACACCTTC. Protein: CASSLDPNYGYTF.

The chain employs TRBV28 and TRBJ2-5; D remains unclear. There are 14 residues in the CDR3. Germline CDR1 and CDR2: MDHEN and SYDVKM. V was trimmed by 3 bases and J by 2 bases, leaving 10 bases between them. DNA of the CDR3: TGTGCCAGCAGTTTGTACCAGAGACAAGAGACCCAGTACTTC. It encodes CASSLYQRQETQYF.

V usage is TRBV5-1 and J usage is TRBJ1-1; 8 positions match TRBD1. Germline V gene data show CDR1 as SGHRS and CDR2 as YFSETQ. Germline trimming cut 1 base from V and 0 bases from J; bases unmatched to any gene: 5. The CDR3 has 16 residues. The CDR3 bases are TGCGCCAGCAGCTTGTCAGGGGGCGCGATGAACACTGAAGCTTTCTTT. Its protein product is CASSLSGGAMNTEAFF.

This clonotype appeared many times. This chain connects TRBV7-9 to TRBJ2-7, with D uncertain. Germline lookup yields CDR1 SEHNR and CDR2 FQNEAQ (reference sequence). Trimming pared 2 bases from V and 4 bases from J, leaving 6 bases between. The CDR3 length is 12 residues. The CDR3 sequence: CASSLFGYEQYV. The CDR3 DNA reads as TGTGCCAGCAGCTTATTTGGATACGAGCAGTACGTC.

This clonotype was counted between two and nine times. The chain couples TRBV6-5 to TRBJ1-6; TRBD1 matches 9 bases. V lost 5 bases and J lost 6; bases outside the gene matches: 8. Germline V lookup: CDR1 MNHEY, CDR2 SVGAGI. The CDR3 is 16 residues long. In DNA form, the CDR3 reads TGTGCCAGCAGTCGAGGACAGGGGAGGGTTAATTCACCCCTCCACTTT. Its translation: CASSRGQGRVNSPLHF.

This clonotype was picked up a small number of times. The chain combines TRBV11-2 with TRBJ2-7, with D possibly TRBD1 on 7 matching bases. Germline CDR1 reads SGHAT; CDR2 reads FQNNGV. This CDR3 region has 15 residues. Trimming left V 1 base short and J 4 bases short, with 14 bases between. Here the CDR3 reads CASSLAQGEVYEQYF. CDR3 DNA sequence: TGTGCCAGCAGCTTAGCTCAGGGGGAGGTTTACGAGCAGTACTTC.

This clonotype was observed a handful of times. V usage is TRBV4-2 and J usage is TRBJ1-1; D not certain. The V gene lost 0 bases and the J gene lost 4 bases, with 12 bases spanning the gap. The CDR3 covers 15 residues. CDR1 and CDR2 from the germline V gene are LGHNA and YNFKEQ. The CDR3 coding sequence is TGTGCCAGCAGCCAAGATCCGGCGTCCGGCACTGAAGCTTTCTTT. Its translation is CASSQDPASGTEAFF.

This clonotype was observed a few times. CDR3 nucleotides: TGTGCCAGCAGCTTTTTCAACTCTGAAGCTTTCTTT. This codes for CASSFFNSEAFF. V gene TRBV5-4 combines with J gene TRBJ1-1; the D is unclear. CDR1 SGHNT and CDR2 YYREEE come from the germline V gene (reference sequence). V lost 2 bases, J lost 6 bases, and 8 bases lay in between. The CDR3 has 12 residues.

This clonotype showed up just a few times. This chain joins TRBV7-2 and TRBJ1-4; D call uncertain. V was shortened by 1 base and J by 11 bases, with 5 bases between the two germline ends. In germline, CDR1 is SGHTA, CDR2 FQGNSA. The CDR3 has 11 residues. As DNA, the CDR3 is TGTGCCAGCAGCTTAGGAGGGAAACTGTTTTTT. It yields the protein CASSLGGKLFF.

V gene TRBV4-2 combines with J gene TRBJ1-2, with D possibly matching TRBD1 (6 bases). Trimming stripped 4 bases from V and 4 bases from J, with 10 bases between. Germline V gene lookup returns CDR1 LGHNA and CDR2 YNFKEQ. The CDR3 is 13 residues long. The CDR3 loop reads CASSRTDGYGYTF. CDR3 bases: TGTGCCAGCAGCCGGACAGACGGCTATGGCTACACCTTC.

This clonotype was picked up a small number of times. CDR3 in amino acids: CASSLRYDGPTEQYV. In DNA, the CDR3 is TGCGCCAGCAGCTTGCGGTACGACGGCCCTACGGAGCAGTACGTC. V and J are TRBV5-1 and TRBJ2-7; D not resolved. The CDR3 covers 15 residues. V dropped 1 base and J dropped 7 bases, with 18 bases sitting between them. CDR1 and CDR2 from the germline V gene are SGHRS and YFSETQ.

This clonotype showed up many times. V gene TRBV4-2 combines with J gene TRBJ2-1; D gene ambiguous. Germline V lookup: CDR1 LGHNA, CDR2 YNFKEQ. Trimming took 0 bases from V and 0 from J, leaving 12 bases between them. CDR3 length: 17 residues. The CDR3 DNA follows: TGTGCCAGCAGCCAAGAGGCACGGAAAAGCTCCTACAATGAGCAGTTCTTC. This translates into CASSQEARKSSYNEQFF.

This clonotype was found many times. The chain recombines TRBV5-1 with TRBJ1-5, with no clear D. There are 14 residues in the CDR3. Germline V gene sequence: CDR1 SGHRS, CDR2 YFSETQ. Trimming stripped 7 bases from V and 0 bases from J, with 11 bases between. The CDR3 here is CASSPGHSNQPQHF. The DNA for the CDR3 is TGCGCCAGCTCTCCAGGCCATAGCAATCAGCCCCAGCATTTT.

This clonotype was recorded at least ten times. The chain is built from TRBV10-3 and TRBJ2-4; TRBD1 aligns across 8 bases. The germline gives CDR1 ENHRY, CDR2 SYGVKD. The ends lost 3 bases at V and 10 bases at J; junction bases unmatched: 11. CDR3 length: 15 amino acids. The CDR3 region has the DNA TGTGCCATCAGTGAAGGACAGGGACCAAAAAGGATTCAGTACTTC. It encodes CAISEGQGPKRIQYF.